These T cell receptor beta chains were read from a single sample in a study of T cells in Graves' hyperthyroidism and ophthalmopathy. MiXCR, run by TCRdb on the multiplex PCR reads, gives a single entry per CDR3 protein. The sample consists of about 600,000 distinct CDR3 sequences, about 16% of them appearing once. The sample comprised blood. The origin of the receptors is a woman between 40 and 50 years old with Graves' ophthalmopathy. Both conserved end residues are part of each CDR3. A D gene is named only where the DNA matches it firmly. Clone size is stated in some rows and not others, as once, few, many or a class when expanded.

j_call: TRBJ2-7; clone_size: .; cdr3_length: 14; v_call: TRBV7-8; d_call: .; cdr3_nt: TGTGCCAGCAGCGGGGGCCTATTATCCTACGAGCAGTACTTC; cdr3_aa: CASSGGLLSYEQYF
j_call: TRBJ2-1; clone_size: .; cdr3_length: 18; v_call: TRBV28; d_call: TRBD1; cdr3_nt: TGTGCCAGCAGTCCGGACAGGAGGAGACCGAGCTCCTACAATGAGCAGTTCTTC; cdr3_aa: CASSPDRRRPSSYNEQFF
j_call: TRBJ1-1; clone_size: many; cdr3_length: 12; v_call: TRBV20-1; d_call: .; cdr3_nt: TGCAGTGCTAGTGGGAACAGGGCTGAAGCTTTCTTT; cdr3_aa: CSASGNRAEAFF
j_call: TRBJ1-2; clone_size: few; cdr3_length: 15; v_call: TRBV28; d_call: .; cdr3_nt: TGTGCCAGCAGTCCACTTTTACAGGCTAACTATGGCTACACCTTC; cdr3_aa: CASSPLLQANYGYTF
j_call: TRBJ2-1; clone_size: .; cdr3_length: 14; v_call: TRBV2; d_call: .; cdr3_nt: TGTGCCAGTAGTATGAGCCTCTTCTACAATGAGCAGTTCTTC; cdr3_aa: CASSMSLFYNEQFF
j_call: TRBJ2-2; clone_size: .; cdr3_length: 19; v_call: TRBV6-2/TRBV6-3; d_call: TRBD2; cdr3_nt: TGTGCCAGCAGTTATCAGCCCCCTCGGCGGGGGACGAACACCGGGGAGCTGTTTTTT; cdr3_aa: CASSYQPPRRGTNTGELFF
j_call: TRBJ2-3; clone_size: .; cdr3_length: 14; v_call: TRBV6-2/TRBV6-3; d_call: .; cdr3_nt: TGTGCCAGTCGGGCCGTACTTAGCACAGATACGCAGTATTTT; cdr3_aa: CASRAVLSTDTQYF
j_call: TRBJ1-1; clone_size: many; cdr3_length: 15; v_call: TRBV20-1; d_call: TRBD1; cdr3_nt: TGCAGTGCTAGAGACTTCGACAGGGTGAACACTGAAGCTTTCTTT; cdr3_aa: CSARDFDRVNTEAFF
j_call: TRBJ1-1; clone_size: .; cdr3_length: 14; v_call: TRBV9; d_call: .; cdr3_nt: TGTGCCAGCAGCGTCTTATCTGGGGACACTGAAGCTTTCTTT; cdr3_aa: CASSVLSGDTEAFF
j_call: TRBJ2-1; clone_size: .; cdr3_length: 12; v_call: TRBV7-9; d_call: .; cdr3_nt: TGTGCCAGCAGGGACAGTAACAAGGTGCAGTTCTTC; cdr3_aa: CASRDSNKVQFF
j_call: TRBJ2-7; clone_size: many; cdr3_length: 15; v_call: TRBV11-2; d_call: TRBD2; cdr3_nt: TGTGCCAGCAGCTCCCAGCGGGAGATGAACTACGAGCAGTACTTC; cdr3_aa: CASSSQREMNYEQYF
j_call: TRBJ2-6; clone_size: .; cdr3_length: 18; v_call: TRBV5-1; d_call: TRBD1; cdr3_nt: TGCGCCAGCAGCTTGGGAAGGGACAGGAGCTCTGGGGCCAACGTCCTGACTTTC; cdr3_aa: CASSLGRDRSSGANVLTF
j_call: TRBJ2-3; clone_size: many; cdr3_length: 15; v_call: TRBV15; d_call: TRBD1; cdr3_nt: TGTGCCACCAGCAGAGGCAGGGGGTGGTCAGATACGCAGTATTTT; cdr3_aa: CATSRGRGWSDTQYF
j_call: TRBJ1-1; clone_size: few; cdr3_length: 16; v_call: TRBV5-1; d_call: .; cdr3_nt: TGCGCCAGCAGCCCACGGGGGGACGGGGTGAACACTGAAGCTTTCTTT; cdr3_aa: CASSPRGDGVNTEAFF
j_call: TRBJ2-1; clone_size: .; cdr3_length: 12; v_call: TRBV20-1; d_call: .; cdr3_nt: TGCAGTGCTAGAGACTTTAGTCATGAGCAGTTCTTC; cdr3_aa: CSARDFSHEQFF
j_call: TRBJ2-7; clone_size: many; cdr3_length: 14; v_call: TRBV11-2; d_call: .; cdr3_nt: TGTGCCAGCAGCTTAGGGCCAGGGAACTACGAGCAGTACTTC; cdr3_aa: CASSLGPGNYEQYF
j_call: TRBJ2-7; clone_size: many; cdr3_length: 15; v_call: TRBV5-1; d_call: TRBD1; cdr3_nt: TGCGCCAGCAGCCCCATCGACAGGGTCGGGTACGAGCAGTACTTC; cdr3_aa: CASSPIDRVGYEQYF
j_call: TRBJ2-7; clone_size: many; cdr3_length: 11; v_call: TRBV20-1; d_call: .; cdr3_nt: TGCAGTGCTAGACGACAGAACCAGCAGTACTTC; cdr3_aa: CSARRQNQQYF
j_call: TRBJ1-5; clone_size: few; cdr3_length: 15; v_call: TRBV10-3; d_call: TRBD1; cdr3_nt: TGTGCCATCAGTGAGTCGACAGGGAGGAATCAGCCCCAGCATTTT; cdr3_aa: CAISESTGRNQPQHF
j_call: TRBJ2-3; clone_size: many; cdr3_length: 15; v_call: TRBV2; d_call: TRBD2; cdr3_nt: TGTGCCAGCAAGGTGGGACTAGCGGGAACAGATACGCAGTATTTT; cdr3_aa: CASKVGLAGTDTQYF
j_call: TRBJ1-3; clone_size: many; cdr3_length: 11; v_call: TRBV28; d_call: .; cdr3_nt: TGTGCCAGCAGTTTCAGGGCCACCATATATTTT; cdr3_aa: CASSFRATIYF
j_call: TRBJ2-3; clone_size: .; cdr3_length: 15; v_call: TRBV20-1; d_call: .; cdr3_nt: TGCAGTGCTAGATCCCGAGGGGGGGCTACAGATACGCAGTATTTT; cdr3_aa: CSARSRGGATDTQYF
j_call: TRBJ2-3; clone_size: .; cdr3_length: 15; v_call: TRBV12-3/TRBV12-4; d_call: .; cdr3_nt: TGTGCCAGCACCCCTCGCCACTCGGGAGCAGATACGCAGTATTTT; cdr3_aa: CASTPRHSGADTQYF
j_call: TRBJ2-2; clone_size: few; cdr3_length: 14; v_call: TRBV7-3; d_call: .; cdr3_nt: TGTGCCAGCGGACCTAGCGCGAACACCGGGGAGCTGTTTTTT; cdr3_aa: CASGPSANTGELFF
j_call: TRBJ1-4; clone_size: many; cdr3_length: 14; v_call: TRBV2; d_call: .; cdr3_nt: TGTGCCAGCACCCGGGGGACCGTTAATGAAAAACTGTTTTTT; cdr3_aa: CASTRGTVNEKLFF
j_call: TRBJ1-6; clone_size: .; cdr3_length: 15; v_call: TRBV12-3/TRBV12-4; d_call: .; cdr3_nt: TGTGCCAGCAGTTTAACGATCGGGAATAATTCACCCCTCCACTTT; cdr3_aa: CASSLTIGNNSPLHF
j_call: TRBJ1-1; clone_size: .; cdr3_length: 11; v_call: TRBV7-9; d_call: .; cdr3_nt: TGTGCCAGCAGCCCGAGGCTTGAAGCTTTCTTT; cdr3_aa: CASSPRLEAFF
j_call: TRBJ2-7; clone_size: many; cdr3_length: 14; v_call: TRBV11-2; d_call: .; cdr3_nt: TGTGCCAGCAGCCCGCCGGCGGGAAACTACGAGCAGTACTTC; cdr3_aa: CASSPPAGNYEQYF
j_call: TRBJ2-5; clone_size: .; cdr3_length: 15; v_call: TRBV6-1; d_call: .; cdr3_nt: TGTGCCAGCAGCGCCGATTGGACAGACCAAGAGACCCAGTACTTC; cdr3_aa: CASSADWTDQETQYF
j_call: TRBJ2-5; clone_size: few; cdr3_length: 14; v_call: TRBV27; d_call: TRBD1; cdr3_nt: TGTGCCAGCAGTTTAGCTCCGGGACAGGGTTTTCAGTACTTC; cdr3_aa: CASSLAPGQGFQYF
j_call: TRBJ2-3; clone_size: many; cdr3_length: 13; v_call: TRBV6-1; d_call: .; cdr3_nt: TGTGCCAGCACCCAGCCCCCCACAGATACGCAGTATTTT; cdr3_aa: CASTQPPTDTQYF
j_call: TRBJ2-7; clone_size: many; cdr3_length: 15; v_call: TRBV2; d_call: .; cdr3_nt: TGTGCCAGCAGTCACGACAGCACGAGCTCCTACGAGCAGTACTTC; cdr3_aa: CASSHDSTSSYEQYF
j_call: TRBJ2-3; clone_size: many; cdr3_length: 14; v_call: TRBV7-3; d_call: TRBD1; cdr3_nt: TGTGCCAGCAGCTTAGGGACAGGAGGGGATACGCAGTATTTT; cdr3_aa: CASSLGTGGDTQYF
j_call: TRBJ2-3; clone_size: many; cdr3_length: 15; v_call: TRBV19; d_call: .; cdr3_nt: TGTGCCAGTAGTATCTCCGGGGGAAGCACAGATACGCAGTATTTT; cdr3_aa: CASSISGGSTDTQYF
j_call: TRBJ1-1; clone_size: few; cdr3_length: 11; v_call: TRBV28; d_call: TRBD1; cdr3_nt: TGTGCCAGCAGTTTAGGCAGGGGGGCTTTCTTT; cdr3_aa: CASSLGRGAFF
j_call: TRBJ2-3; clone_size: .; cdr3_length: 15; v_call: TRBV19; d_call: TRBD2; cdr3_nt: TGTGCCAGTAGTATAGGGCTAGCGGGGGGCAATACGCAGTATTTT; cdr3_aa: CASSIGLAGGNTQYF
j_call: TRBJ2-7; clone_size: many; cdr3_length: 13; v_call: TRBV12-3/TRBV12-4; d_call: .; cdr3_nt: TGTGCCAGCAGTTTGCAACGTTCCTACGAGCAGTACTTC; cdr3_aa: CASSLQRSYEQYF
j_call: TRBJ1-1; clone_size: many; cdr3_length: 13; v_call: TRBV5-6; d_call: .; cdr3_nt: TGTGCCAGCAGCCTATCCGAGGGGACTGAAGCTTTCTTT; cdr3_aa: CASSLSEGTEAFF
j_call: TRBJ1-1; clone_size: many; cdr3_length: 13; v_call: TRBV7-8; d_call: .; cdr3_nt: TGTGCCAGCAGCTTCGGGTGGAACACTGAAGCTTTCTTT; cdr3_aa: CASSFGWNTEAFF
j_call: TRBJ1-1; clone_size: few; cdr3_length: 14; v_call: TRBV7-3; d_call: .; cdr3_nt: TGTGCCAGCAGCTTAGGGGGTGAATGGCCTGAAGCTTTCTTT; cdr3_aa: CASSLGGEWPEAFF
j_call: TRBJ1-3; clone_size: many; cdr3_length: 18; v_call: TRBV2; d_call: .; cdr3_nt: TGTGCCAGCAGTGAAGGCCCCATAGGCAGGGGAGCTGGAAACACCATATATTTT; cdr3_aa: CASSEGPIGRGAGNTIYF
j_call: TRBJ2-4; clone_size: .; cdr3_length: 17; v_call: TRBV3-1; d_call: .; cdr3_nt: TGTGCCAGCAGCCAAGATGCAGGGTATAGCGCCAAAAACATTCAGTACTTC; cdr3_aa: CASSQDAGYSAKNIQYF
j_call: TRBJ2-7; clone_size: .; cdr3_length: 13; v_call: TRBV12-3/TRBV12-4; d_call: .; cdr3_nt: TGTGCCAGCAGTGAAGGGTGGCACTACGAGCAGTACTTC; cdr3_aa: CASSEGWHYEQYF
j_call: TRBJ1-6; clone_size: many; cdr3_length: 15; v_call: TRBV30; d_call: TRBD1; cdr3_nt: TGTGCCTGGGGTGACAGGGTGCGTTATAATTCACCCCTCCACTTT; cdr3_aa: CAWGDRVRYNSPLHF
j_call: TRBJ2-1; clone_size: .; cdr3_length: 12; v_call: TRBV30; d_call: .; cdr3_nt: TGTGCCTGGAGAGGCTCCTCTGGGGAGCGGTTCTTC; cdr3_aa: CAWRGSSGERFF
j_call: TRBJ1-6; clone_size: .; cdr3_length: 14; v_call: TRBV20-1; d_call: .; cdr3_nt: TGCAGTGGCCTAGAAGAGGGAGGTAGTTCACCCCTCCACTTT; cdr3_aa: CSGLEEGGSSPLHF
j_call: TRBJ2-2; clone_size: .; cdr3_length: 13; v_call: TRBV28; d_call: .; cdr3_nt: TGTGCCAGCTTCGATCTAGAGTCACGGGAGCTGTTTTTT; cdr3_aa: CASFDLESRELFF
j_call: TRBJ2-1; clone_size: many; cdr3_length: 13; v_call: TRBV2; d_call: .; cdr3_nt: TGTGCCAGCAGTGCGGTTGGGACCTCGGAGCAGTTCTTC; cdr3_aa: CASSAVGTSEQFF